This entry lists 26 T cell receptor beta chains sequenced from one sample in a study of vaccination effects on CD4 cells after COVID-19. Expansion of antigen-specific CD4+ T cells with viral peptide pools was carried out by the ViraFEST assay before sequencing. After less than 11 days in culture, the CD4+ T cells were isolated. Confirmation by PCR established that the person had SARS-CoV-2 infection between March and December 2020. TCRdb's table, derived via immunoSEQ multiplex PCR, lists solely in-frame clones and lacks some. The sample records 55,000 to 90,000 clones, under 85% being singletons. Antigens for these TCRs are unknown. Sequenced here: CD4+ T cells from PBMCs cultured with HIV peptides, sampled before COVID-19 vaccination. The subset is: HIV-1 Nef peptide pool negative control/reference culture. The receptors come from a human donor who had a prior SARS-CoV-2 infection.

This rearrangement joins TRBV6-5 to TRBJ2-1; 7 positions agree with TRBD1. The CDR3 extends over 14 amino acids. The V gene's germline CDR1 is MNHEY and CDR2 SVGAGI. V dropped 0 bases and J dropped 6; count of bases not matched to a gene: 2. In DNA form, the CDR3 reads TGTGCCAGCAGTTACTCTAGACAGGGCAATGAGCAGTTCTTC. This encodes CASSYSRQGNEQFF.

CDR3 nucleotides: TGTGCCGTACGATCAACGGCGTACAATGAGCAGTTCTTC. This encodes CAVRSTAYNEQFF. This rearrangement joins TRBV24-1 to TRBJ2-1; D not certain. V lost 12 bases and J 4 bases, leaving 15 bases between the germline ends. This CDR3 contains 13 residues. Germline V gene sequence: CDR1 KGHDR, CDR2 SFDVKD.

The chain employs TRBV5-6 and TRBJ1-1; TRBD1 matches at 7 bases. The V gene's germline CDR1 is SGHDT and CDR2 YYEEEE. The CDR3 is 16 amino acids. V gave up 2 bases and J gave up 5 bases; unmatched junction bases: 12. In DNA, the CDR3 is TGTGCCAGCAGCTTAGCAAGGAGGGGGCGTTTAACTGAAGCTTTCTTT. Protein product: CASSLARRGRLTEAFF.

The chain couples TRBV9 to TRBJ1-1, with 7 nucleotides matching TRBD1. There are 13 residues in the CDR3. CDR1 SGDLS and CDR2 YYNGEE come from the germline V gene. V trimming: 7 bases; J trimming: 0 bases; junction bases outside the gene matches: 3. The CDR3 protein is CASAGQMNTEAFF. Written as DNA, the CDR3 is TGTGCCAGCGCGGGACAGATGAACACTGAAGCTTTCTTT.

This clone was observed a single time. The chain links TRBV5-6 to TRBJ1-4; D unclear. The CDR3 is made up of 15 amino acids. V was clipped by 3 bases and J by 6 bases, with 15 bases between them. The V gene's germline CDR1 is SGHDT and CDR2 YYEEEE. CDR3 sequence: CASSSETRSDEKLFF. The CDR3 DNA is TGTGCCAGCAGCTCGGAGACACGATCGGATGAAAAACTGTTTTTT.

CDR3 protein: CASSEARGVRSGANVLTF. The CDR3 coding sequence is TGTGCCAGCAGTGAAGCACGGGGGGTGCGCTCTGGGGCCAACGTCCTGACTTTC. J is TRBJ2-6 and V is TRBV6-1; 7 bases are a match to TRBD2. This CDR3 is 18 amino acids long. Germline loops: CDR1 MNHNS, CDR2 SASEGT. Trimming at V came to 0 bases and at J to 0 bases, leaving 5 bases not matched to a gene.

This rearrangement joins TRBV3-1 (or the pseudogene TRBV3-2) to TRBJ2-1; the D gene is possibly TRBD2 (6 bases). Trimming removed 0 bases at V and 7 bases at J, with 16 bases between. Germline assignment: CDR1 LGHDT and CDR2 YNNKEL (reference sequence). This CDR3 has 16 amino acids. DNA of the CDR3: TGTGCCAGCAGCCAAGAGGGCGGGGCGTATATTAATGAGCAGTTCTTC. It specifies CASSQEGGAYINEQFF.

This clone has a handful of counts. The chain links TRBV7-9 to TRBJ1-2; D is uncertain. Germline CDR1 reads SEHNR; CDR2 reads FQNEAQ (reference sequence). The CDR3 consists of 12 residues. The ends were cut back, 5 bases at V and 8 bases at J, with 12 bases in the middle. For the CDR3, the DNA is TGTGCCAGCAGCCTACGGGCATCCGGCTACACCTTC. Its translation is CASSLRASGYTF.

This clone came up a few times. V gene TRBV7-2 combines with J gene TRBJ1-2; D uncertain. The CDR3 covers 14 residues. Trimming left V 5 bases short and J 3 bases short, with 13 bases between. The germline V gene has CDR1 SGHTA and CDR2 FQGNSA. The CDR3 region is CASSTQPAYYGYTF. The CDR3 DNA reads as TGTGCCAGCAGCACCCAACCGGCCTACTATGGCTACACCTTC.

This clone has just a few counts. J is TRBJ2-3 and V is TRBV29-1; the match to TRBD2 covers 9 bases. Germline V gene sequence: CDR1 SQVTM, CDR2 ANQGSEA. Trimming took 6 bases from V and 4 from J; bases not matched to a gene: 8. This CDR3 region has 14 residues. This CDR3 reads CSVAGTSLSDTQYF. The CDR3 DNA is TGCAGCGTAGCAGGGACTAGCTTATCAGATACGCAGTATTTT.

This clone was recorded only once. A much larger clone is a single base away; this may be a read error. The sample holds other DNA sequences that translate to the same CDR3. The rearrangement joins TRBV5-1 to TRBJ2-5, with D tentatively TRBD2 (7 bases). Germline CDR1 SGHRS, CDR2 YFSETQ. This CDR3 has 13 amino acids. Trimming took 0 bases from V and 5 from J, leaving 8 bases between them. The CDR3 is CASSLEGGETQYF. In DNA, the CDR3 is TGCGCCAGCAGCTTGGAGGGGGGGGAGACCCAGTACTTC. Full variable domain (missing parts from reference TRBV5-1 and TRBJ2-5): KAGVTQTPRYLIKTRGQQVTLSCSPISGHRSVSWYQQTPGQGLQFLFEYFSETQRNKGNFPGRFSGRQFSNSRSEMNVSTLELGDSALYLCASSLEGGETQYFGPGTRLLVL.

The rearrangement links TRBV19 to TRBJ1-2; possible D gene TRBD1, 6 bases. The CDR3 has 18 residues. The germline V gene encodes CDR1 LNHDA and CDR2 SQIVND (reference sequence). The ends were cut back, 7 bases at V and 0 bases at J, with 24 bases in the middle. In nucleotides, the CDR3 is TGTGCCAGTACCCCAGGAAGGCCGGACAGCGCTTCTAACTATGGCTACACCTTC. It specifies CASTPGRPDSASNYGYTF.

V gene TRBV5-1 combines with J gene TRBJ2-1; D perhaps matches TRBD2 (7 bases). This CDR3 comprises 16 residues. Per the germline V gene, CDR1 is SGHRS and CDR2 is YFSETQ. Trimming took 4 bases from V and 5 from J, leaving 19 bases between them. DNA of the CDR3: TGCGCCAGCAGCCCGGAGCCGGGGGGCCAAAACAATGAGCAGTTCTTC. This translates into CASSPEPGGQNNEQFF.

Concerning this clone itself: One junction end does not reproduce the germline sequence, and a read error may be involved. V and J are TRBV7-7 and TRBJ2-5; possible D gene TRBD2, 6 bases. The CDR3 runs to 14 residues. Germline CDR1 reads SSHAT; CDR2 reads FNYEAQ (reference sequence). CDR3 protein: CASSFGGSQETQYF. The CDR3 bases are TGTGCTAGCAGCTTTGGAGGGAGCCAAGAGACCCAGTACTTC.

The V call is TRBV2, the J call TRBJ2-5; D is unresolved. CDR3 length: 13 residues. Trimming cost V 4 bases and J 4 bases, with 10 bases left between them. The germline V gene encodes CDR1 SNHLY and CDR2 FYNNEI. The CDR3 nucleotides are TGTGCCAGCAGTGCAGATCTAGGAGAGACCCAGTACTTC. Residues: CASSADLGETQYF.

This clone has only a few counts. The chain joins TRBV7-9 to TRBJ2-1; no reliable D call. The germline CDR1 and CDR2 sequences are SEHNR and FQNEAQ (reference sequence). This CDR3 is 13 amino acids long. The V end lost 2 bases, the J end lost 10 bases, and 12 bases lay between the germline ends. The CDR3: CASSLFGKEEQFF. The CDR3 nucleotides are TGTGCCAGCAGCTTATTTGGGAAGGAGGAGCAGTTCTTC.

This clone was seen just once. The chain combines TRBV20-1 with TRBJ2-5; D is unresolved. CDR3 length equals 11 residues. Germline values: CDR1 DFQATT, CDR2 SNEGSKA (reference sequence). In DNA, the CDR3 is TGCAGGGTAGACCTGGGGGAGACCCAGTACTTC. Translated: CRVDLGETQYF.

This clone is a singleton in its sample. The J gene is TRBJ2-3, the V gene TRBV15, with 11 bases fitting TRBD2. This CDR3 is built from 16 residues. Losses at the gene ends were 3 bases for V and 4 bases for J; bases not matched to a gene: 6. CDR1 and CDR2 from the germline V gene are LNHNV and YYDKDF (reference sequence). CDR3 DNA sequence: TGTGCCACCAGCAGGTTGACTAGCGGGGTGTCAGATACGCAGTATTTT. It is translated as CATSRLTSGVSDTQYF.

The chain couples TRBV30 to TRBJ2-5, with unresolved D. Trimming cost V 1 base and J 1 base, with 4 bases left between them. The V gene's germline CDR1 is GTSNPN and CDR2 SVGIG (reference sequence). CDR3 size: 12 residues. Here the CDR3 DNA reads TGTGCCTGGAGTGCCAGCCAAGAGACCCAGTACTTC. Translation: CAWSASQETQYF.

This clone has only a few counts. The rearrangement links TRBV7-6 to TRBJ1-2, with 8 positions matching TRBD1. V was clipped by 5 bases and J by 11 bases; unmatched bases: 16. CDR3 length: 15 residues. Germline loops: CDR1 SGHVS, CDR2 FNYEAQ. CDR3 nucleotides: TGTGCCAGCAGCCTCCAGGGGCAGGGGGCGAGATCTTACACCTTC. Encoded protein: CASSLQGQGARSYTF.

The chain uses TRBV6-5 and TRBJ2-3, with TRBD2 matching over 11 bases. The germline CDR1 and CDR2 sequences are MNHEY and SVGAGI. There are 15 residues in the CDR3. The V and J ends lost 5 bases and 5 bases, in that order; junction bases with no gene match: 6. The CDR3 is CASSQLAGEEDTQYF. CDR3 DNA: TGTGCCAGCAGTCAACTAGCGGGGGAGGAAGATACGCAGTATTTT.

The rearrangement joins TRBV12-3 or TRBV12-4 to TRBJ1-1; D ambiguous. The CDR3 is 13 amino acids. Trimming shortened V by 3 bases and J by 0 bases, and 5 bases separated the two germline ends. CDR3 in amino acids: CASSFRLNTEAFF. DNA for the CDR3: TGTGCCAGCAGTTTCAGGCTGAACACTGAAGCTTTCTTT.

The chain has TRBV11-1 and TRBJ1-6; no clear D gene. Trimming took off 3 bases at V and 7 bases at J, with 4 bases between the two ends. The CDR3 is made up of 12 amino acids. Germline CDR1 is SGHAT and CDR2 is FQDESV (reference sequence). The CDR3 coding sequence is TGTGCCAGCAGCTTTTGGAATTCACCCCTCCACTTT. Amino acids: CASSFWNSPLHF.

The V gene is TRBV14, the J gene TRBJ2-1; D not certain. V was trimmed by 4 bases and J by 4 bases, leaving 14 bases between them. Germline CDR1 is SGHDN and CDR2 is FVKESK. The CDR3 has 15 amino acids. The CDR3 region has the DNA TGTGCCAGCAGCCGTGGGGTTTCCGTATACAATGAGCAGTTCTTC. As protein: CASSRGVSVYNEQFF.

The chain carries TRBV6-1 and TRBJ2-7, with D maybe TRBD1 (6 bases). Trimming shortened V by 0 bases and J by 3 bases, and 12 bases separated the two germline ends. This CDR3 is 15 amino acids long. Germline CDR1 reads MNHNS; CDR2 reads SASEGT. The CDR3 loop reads CASSEAPDSYYEQYF. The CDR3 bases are TGTGCCAGCAGTGAAGCCCCGGACAGTTACTACGAGCAGTACTTC.

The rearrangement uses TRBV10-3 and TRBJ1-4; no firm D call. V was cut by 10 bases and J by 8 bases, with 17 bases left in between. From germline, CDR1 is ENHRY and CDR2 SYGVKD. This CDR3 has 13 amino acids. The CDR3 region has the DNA TGTGCCACCCGCTTGCCGGCGGGAGAAAAACTGTTTTTT. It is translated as CATRLPAGEKLFF.